Below are 5 T cell receptor beta chains sequenced from a single sample in a study of shared clonotypes between healthy human individuals. TCRdb's table, derived via immunoSEQ multiplex PCR, lists solely in-frame clones and lacks some. The sample has around 2,000,000 clones, roughly 96% seen once. The sequencing sample was made of naive CD4+ T cells sorted from blood. The subset here: CD45RA+ positively selected. The origin of the receptors is a man between 18 and 35 years old in good health.

A word on this clone: This sequence may be a read error, since a much larger clone differs from it by one base. The V gene is TRBV9, the J gene TRBJ2-7; D could derive from TRBD1 or TRBD2 (6 bases each). Germline V CDR1 and CDR2: SGDLS, YYNGEE. V was shortened by 0 bases and J by 2 bases, with 12 bases between the two germline ends. The CDR3 has 15 residues. Written as DNA, the CDR3 is TGTGCCAGCAGCGTAGCAGGGGAGGCCCCCTACGAGCAGTACTTC. Its protein product is CASSVAGEAPYEQYF.

The J gene is TRBJ1-5, the V gene TRBV10-3, with D possibly TRBD1 on 6 matching bases. Trimming cost V 5 bases and J 6 bases, with 8 bases left between them. CDR3 length: 12 amino acids. CDR1 is ENHRY, CDR2 SYGVKD, per germline. CDR3 residues: CAISTGTQPQHF. For the CDR3, the DNA is TGTGCCATCAGTACAGGGACTCAGCCCCAGCATTTT.

The chain couples TRBV6-6 to TRBJ1-2; 10 positions agree with TRBD1. V trimming: 7 bases; J trimming: 7 bases; junction bases outside the gene matches: 9. The germline V gene encodes CDR1 MNHNY and CDR2 SVGAGI (reference sequence). The CDR3 sequence is 14 residues long. CDR3 sequence: CASTMGQGKVGYTF. CDR3 coding DNA: TGTGCCAGCACCATGGGACAGGGGAAGGTTGGCTACACCTTC.

The chain recombines TRBV4-2 with TRBJ1-2; maybe TRBD1 (5 bases). CDR3 length: 14 amino acids. V lost 2 bases, J lost 8 bases, and 15 bases lay in between. CDR1 is LGHNA and CDR2 is YNFKEQ in the germline V gene. Here the CDR3 DNA reads TGTGCCAGCAGCCAACCTGTTGACAGATGGGGCTACACCTTC. Translated: CASSQPVDRWGYTF.

J is TRBJ2-5 and V is TRBV18; 13 nucleotides align to TRBD2. Losses at the gene ends were 4 bases for V and 1 base for J; bases not matched to a gene: 3. Germline values: CDR1 KGHSH, CDR2 LQKENI. There are 16 residues in the CDR3. CDR3 in amino acids: CASSLRLAGGQETQYF. Here the CDR3 DNA reads TGTGCCAGCTCACTTCGACTAGCGGGGGGCCAAGAGACCCAGTACTTC.